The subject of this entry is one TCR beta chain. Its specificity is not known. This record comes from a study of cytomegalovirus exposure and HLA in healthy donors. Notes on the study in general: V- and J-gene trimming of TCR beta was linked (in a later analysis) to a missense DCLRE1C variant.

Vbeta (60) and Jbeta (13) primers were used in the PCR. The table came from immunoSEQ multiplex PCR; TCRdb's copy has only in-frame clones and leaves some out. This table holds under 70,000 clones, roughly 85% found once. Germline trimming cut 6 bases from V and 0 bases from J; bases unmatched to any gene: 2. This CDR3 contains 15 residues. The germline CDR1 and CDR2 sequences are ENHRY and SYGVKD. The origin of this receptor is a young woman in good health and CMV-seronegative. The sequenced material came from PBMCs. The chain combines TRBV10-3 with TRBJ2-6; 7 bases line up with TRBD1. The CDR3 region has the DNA TGTGCCATCAGCCAGGGGGTCTCTGGGGCCAACGTCCTGACTTTC. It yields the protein CAISQGVSGANVLTF.